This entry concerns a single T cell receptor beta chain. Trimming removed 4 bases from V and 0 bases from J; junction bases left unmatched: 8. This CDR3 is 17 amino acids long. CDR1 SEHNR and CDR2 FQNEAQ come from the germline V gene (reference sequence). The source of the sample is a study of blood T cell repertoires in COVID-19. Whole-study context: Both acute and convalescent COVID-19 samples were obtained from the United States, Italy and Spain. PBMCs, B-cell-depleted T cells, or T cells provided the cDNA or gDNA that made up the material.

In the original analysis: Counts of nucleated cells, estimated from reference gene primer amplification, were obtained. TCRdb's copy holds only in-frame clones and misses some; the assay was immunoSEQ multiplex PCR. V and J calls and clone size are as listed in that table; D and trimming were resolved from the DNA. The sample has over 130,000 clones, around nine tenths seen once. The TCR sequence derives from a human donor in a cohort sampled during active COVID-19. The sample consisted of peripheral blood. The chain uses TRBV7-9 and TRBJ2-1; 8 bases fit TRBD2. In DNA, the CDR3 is TGTGCCAGCAGCTCAACGGCCGGGACTAGCTCCTACAATGAGCAGTTCTTC. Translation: CASSSTAGTSSYNEQFF. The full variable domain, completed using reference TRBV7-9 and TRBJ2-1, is DTGVSQNPRHKITKRGQNVTFRCDPISEHNRLYWYRQTLGQGPEFLTYFQNEAQLEKSRLLSDRFSAERPKGSFSTLEIQRTEQGDSAMYLCASSSTAGTSSYNEQFFGPGTRLTVL.